These 31 T cell receptor beta chains originate from one sample sequenced in a study of cytomegalovirus exposure and HLA in healthy donors. Primers included in the PCR were 60 Vbeta and 13 Jbeta primers. Clones were sequenced by immunoSEQ multiplex PCR, and TCRdb holds only the in-frame ones, with some missing. Of over 150,000 clones in the sample, about 85% were seen once. Sequenced sample: PBMCs. The receptors here all came from a man aged 25-45 years in good health and CMV-seropositive.

The chain links TRBV19 to TRBJ1-1; tentative D call: TRBD1 (6 bases). Germline V gives CDR1 LNHDA, CDR2 SQIVND (reference sequence). This CDR3 region has 15 residues. Trimming pared 3 bases from V and 3 bases from J, leaving 14 bases between. The CDR3 nucleotides are TGTGCCAGTAGTATCGAACAGGGAACGGACACTGAAGCTTTCTTT. Its protein product is CASSIEQGTDTEAFF. The full variable domain, its missing parts supplied by reference TRBV19 and TRBJ1-1, is DGGITQSPKYLFRKEGQNVTLSCEQNLNHDAMYWYRQDPGQGLRLIYYSQIVNDFQKGDIAEGYSVSREKKESFPLTVTSAQKNPTAFYLCASSIEQGTDTEAFFGQGTRLTVV.

J is TRBJ2-5 and V is TRBV25-1; 10 bases match TRBD2. CDR1 and CDR2 (germline): MGHDK, SYGVNS. Trimming at V came to 3 bases and at J to 3 bases, leaving 10 bases not matched to a gene. The CDR3 is 17 amino acids. The DNA of the CDR3 is TGTGCCAGCAGTGATGGGCTAGCGGGGGCCAGAAAAGAGACCCAGTACTTC. It encodes CASSDGLAGARKETQYF. Combining the CDR3 with reference TRBV25-1 and TRBJ2-5 gives the whole variable domain EADIYQTPRYLVIGTGKKITLECSQTMGHDKMYWYQQDPGMELHLIHYSYGVNSTEKGDLSSESTVSRIRTEHFPLTLESARPSHTSQYLCASSDGLAGARKETQYFGPGTRLLVL.

This clone occurred a few times. This chain joins TRBV19 and TRBJ1-2; TRBD1 matches at 7 bases. CDR1 and CDR2 (germline): LNHDA, SQIVND (reference sequence). Trimming removed 5 bases from V and 4 bases from J; junction bases left unmatched: 1. This CDR3 comprises 12 residues. The CDR3 loop is CASSGDSYGYTF. CDR3 DNA sequence: TGTGCCAGTAGTGGGGACAGCTATGGCTACACCTTC.

This chain connects TRBV28 to TRBJ2-7, with TRBD2 as a possible D gene (6 bases). This CDR3 contains 14 residues. V shed 7 bases and J shed 5 bases, with 18 bases lying between them. Germline CDR1 and CDR2: MDHEN and SYDVKM. Here the CDR3 DNA reads TGTGCCAGCATTTCGCGGGAACCCCTCCACGAGCAGTACTTC. This codes for CASISREPLHEQYF.

The chain combines TRBV19 with TRBJ1-5; no definite D call. Germline V gives CDR1 LNHDA, CDR2 SQIVND (reference sequence). Trimming pared 0 bases from V and 5 bases from J, leaving 11 bases between. CDR3 length: 15 amino acids. The CDR3 is CASSIDTRQDQPQHF. The CDR3 region has the DNA TGTGCCAGTAGTATAGATACACGTCAGGATCAGCCCCAGCATTTT.

The chain carries TRBV5-6 and TRBJ1-1; D is unclear. Per the germline V gene, CDR1 is SGHDT and CDR2 is YYEEEE. The V gene lost 4 bases and the J gene lost 6 bases, with 22 bases spanning the gap. This CDR3 spans 16 amino acids. The CDR3 coding sequence is TGTGCCAGCAGCCACCCGAGATCCCGGGGTGGCCCTGAAGCTTTCTTT. It yields the protein CASSHPRSRGGPEAFF.

The chain joins TRBV7-9 to TRBJ1-2, with 8 bases that match TRBD1. Trimming removed 4 bases from V and 7 bases from J; junction bases left unmatched: 14. CDR1 is SEHNR and CDR2 is FQNEAQ in the germline V gene (reference sequence). The CDR3 loop spans 16 amino acids. CDR3 sequence (DNA): TGTGCCAGCAGCTCTGCAGGGGGCGCGGTTTCTGCTGGCTACACCTTC. Its translation: CASSSAGGAVSAGYTF.

The chain uses TRBV7-2 and TRBJ2-3; TRBD2 might be the D (5 bases). This CDR3 comprises 13 residues. Germline V gene lookup returns CDR1 SGHTA and CDR2 FQGNSA. V was clipped by 8 bases and J by 2 bases, with 11 bases between them. The CDR3 DNA follows: TGTGCCAGCCTGGAGGCCCTCACAGATACGCAGTATTTT. Translated: CASLEALTDTQYF.

V is TRBV5-1 and J is TRBJ2-7; D gene ambiguous. The CDR3 contains 12 residues. CDR1 is SGHRS and CDR2 is YFSETQ in the germline V gene. V lost 1 base, J lost 4 bases, and 6 bases lay in between. The CDR3: CASSLRSYEQYF. CDR3 in DNA: TGCGCCAGCAGCTTGAGGAGTTACGAGCAGTACTTC. The whole variable domain, remainder taken from reference TRBV5-1 and TRBJ2-7, is KAGVTQTPRYLIKTRGQQVTLSCSPISGHRSVSWYQQTPGQGLQFLFEYFSETQRNKGNFPGRFSGRQFSNSRSEMNVSTLELGDSALYLCASSLRSYEQYFGPGTRLTVT.

This clone appeared a single time. This chain uses TRBV6-5 with TRBJ2-1; TRBD2 matches at 10 bases. V dropped 6 bases and J dropped 16; count of bases not matched to a gene: 12. CDR1 is MNHEY, CDR2 SVGAGI, per germline. This CDR3 region has 13 residues. CDR3 loop: CASRLGFSGRLFF. Here the CDR3 DNA reads TGTGCCAGCAGACTTGGTTTTAGCGGGAGGCTATTCTTC.

This chain joins TRBV10-1 and TRBJ2-3; D remains ambiguous. The length of the CDR3 is 13 residues. V lost 2 bases and J 2 bases, leaving 5 bases between the germline ends. From germline, CDR1 is WNHNN and CDR2 SYGVQD (reference sequence). The CDR3 sequence: CASSEPDTDTQYF. CDR3 sequence (DNA): TGCGCCAGCAGTGAGCCAGACACAGATACGCAGTATTTT.

A single count supports this clone. The rearrangement links TRBV28 to TRBJ1-1; 7 bases fit TRBD1. There are 15 residues in the CDR3. V lost 6 bases and J lost 6; bases outside the gene matches: 13. The germline CDR1 and CDR2 sequences are MDHEN and SYDVKM. CDR3 sequence (DNA): TGTGCCAGCAGGCACGACAGGGATCGATTGGCTGAAGCTTTCTTT. It encodes CASRHDRDRLAEAFF.

The genes are TRBV29-1 and TRBJ2-7, with D perhaps matching TRBD2 (6 bases). This CDR3 has 13 residues. Trimming pared 5 bases from V and 7 bases from J, leaving 18 bases between. Germline V gene sequence: CDR1 SQVTM, CDR2 ANQGSEA. CDR3 residues: CSVLPMTAGEQYF. The CDR3 bases are TGCAGCGTTTTGCCGATGACTGCGGGGGAGCAGTACTTC.

The genes are TRBV7-2 and TRBJ1-1, with TRBD1 identical over 7 bases. The CDR3 runs 14 residues. Germline CDR1 is SGHTA and CDR2 is FQGNSA. Trimming at V came to 5 bases and at J to 2 bases, leaving 5 bases not matched to a gene. The CDR3 DNA reads as TGTGCCAGCAGCATCGACAGGGCTAACACTGAAGCTTTCTTT. Translated, it gives CASSIDRANTEAFF.

This sequence joins TRBV18 and TRBJ1-4; no clear D. Germline CDR1 reads KGHSH; CDR2 reads LQKENI. V was pared by 5 bases and J by 4 bases, with 8 bases between. This CDR3 has 13 residues. CDR3 sequence reads: CASSGQDNEKLFF. In DNA form, the CDR3 reads TGTGCCAGCTCAGGGCAGGATAATGAAAAACTGTTTTTT.

CDR3 protein: CASSQFRGGAAGNTIYF. The CDR3 DNA reads TGTGCCAGCAGCCAATTTCGAGGAGGAGCAGCTGGAAACACCATATATTTT. The chain joins TRBV14 to TRBJ1-3; D is ambiguous. Deletions cut 2 bases from V and 2 bases from J, with 16 bases between. Per the germline V gene, CDR1 is SGHDN and CDR2 is FVKESK. This CDR3 contains 17 residues.

This rearrangement joins TRBV29-1 to TRBJ2-7, with TRBD1 matching over 9 bases. Germline V gene data show CDR1 as SQVTM and CDR2 as ANQGSEA. The CDR3 covers 15 residues. With V trimmed by 1 base and J by 2 bases, 6 bases remained unmatched. The CDR3 bases are TGCAGCGTTGAAGCCGGACAGGGGTTAGCCTACGAGCAGTACTTC. Protein: CSVEAGQGLAYEQYF.

The chain links TRBV7-9 to TRBJ1-6; D may be TRBD1 (6 bases). This CDR3 has 14 residues. From germline, CDR1 is SEHNR and CDR2 FQNEAQ (reference sequence). V dropped 5 bases and J dropped 10 bases, with 15 bases sitting between them. The CDR3 protein is CASSQGQRLSPLHF. CDR3 nucleotide sequence: TGTGCCAGCAGCCAGGGACAAAGGCTGTCACCCCTCCACTTT.

The rearrangement joins TRBV7-9 to TRBJ2-1, with 13 bases matching TRBD2. V dropped 5 bases and J dropped 7; count of bases not matched to a gene: 11. Per the germline V gene, CDR1 is SEHNR and CDR2 is FQNEAQ (reference sequence). There are 17 residues in the CDR3. The chain's CDR3 is CASSTEMRLAGGNEQFF. The CDR3 coding sequence is TGTGCCAGCAGCACCGAGATGAGACTAGCGGGAGGTAATGAGCAGTTCTTC.

CDR3 DNA sequence: TGCGCCAGCAGCGTGGGACATGCGAACACCGGGGAGCTGTTTTTT. Its protein is CASSVGHANTGELFF. This rearrangement joins TRBV5-1 to TRBJ2-2, with D possibly matching TRBD1 (6 bases). CDR1 and CDR2 from the germline V gene are SGHRS and YFSETQ. This CDR3 is built from 15 residues. V shed 4 bases and J shed 0 bases, with 10 bases lying between them.

The rearrangement joins TRBV9 to TRBJ2-1; D is perhaps TRBD2 (6 bases). Germline loops: CDR1 SGDLS, CDR2 YYNGEE. CDR3 length equals 15 residues. V was cut by 4 bases and J by 8 bases, with 19 bases left in between. The CDR3 loop is CASSPRDSSVDEQFF. CDR3 coding DNA: TGTGCCAGCAGCCCTAGGGACTCTTCGGTGGATGAGCAGTTCTTC.

This chain links TRBV19 with TRBJ2-1; 9 bases map to TRBD2. V trimming: 1 base; J trimming: 14 bases; junction bases outside the gene matches: 6. This CDR3 has 13 residues. Germline CDR1 is LNHDA and CDR2 is SQIVND (reference sequence). CDR3 residues: CASSIGVAGEEFF. The CDR3 nucleotides read TGTGCCAGTAGTATAGGGGTAGCGGGAGAGGAGTTCTTC.

The J gene is TRBJ2-7, the V gene TRBV29-1, with 11 bases lining up with TRBD2. The CDR3 spans 13 residues. V lost 6 bases and J lost 6; bases outside the gene matches: 7. The V gene's germline CDR1 is SQVTM and CDR2 ANQGSEA. The CDR3 region is CSVKGLAVPEQYF. CDR3 DNA: TGCAGCGTCAAGGGACTAGCGGTCCCCGAGCAGTACTTC.

The chain uses TRBV4-2 and TRBJ2-5, with 7 bases matching TRBD2. The DNA matches TRBJ2-7 better at its end, which makes the J call doubtful. The length of the CDR3 is 16 residues. CDR1 is LGHNA and CDR2 is YNFKEQ in the germline V gene. The CDR3 DNA reads as TGTGCCAGCAGCCAAGAGAGCGGGATTTACTCCTACGAGCAGTACTTC. This sequence encodes CASSQESGIYSYEQYF.

J is TRBJ1-3 and V is TRBV14, with a tentative D call TRBD1 (6 bases). The V and J ends lost 4 bases and 9 bases respectively, with 16 bases between them. CDR1 and CDR2 (germline): SGHDN, FVKESK. The CDR3 totals 14 residues. CDR3 sequence (DNA): TGTGCCAGCAGCCCCCTTGGGGGGGCGGGCACCATATATTTT. As protein: CASSPLGGAGTIYF.

V gene TRBV25-1 combines with J gene TRBJ2-3, with 11 bases fitting TRBD1. The V segment lost 5 bases and the J segment 9 bases; nucleotides outside the gene matches: 7. Looked up from germline, CDR1 is MGHDK and CDR2 is SYGVNS. The CDR3 consists of 14 residues. The CDR3 region has the DNA TGTGCCAGCAGTCAGGACAGGGGGCTTGGCACGCAGTATTTT. Encoded protein: CASSQDRGLGTQYF.

The rearrangement joins TRBV2 to TRBJ2-2, with D perhaps TRBD1 (6 bases). The length of the CDR3 is 15 residues. V was clipped by 7 bases and J by 4 bases, with 16 bases between them. CDR1 SNHLY and CDR2 FYNNEI come from the germline V gene. Written as DNA, the CDR3 is TGTGCCAGCATGAGCCAGGGGCTAGGCACCGGGGAGCTGTTTTTT. Protein: CASMSQGLGTGELFF.

The chain carries TRBV18 and TRBJ1-5; no clear D. Germline V gene sequence: CDR1 KGHSH, CDR2 LQKENI. V was clipped by 6 bases and J by 2 bases, with 14 bases between them. This CDR3 has 15 amino acids. The CDR3 DNA follows: TGTGCCAGCTCGCTTAGCGGGGAAGGCAATCAGCCCCAGCATTTT. This gives the protein CASSLSGEGNQPQHF.

The rearrangement links TRBV4-2 to TRBJ2-7, with 12 bases aligning to TRBD2. J was trimmed by 5 bases and V by 0 bases; bases with no gene match: 8. The CDR3 runs to 17 residues. Germline V CDR1 and CDR2: LGHNA, YNFKEQ. CDR3 residues: CASSQETSGSSYHEQYF. CDR3 bases: TGTGCCAGCAGCCAAGAGACTAGCGGGAGTTCGTACCACGAGCAGTACTTC.

The J gene is TRBJ2-7, the V gene TRBV18, with D hard to call. The germline V gene has CDR1 KGHSH and CDR2 LQKENI. Trimming shortened V by 3 bases and J by 6 bases, and 9 bases separated the two germline ends. CDR3 length: 12 amino acids. The CDR3 protein is CASSPPGSEQYF. In DNA, the CDR3 is TGTGCCAGCTCACCCCCTGGCTCCGAGCAGTACTTC.

The chain has TRBV18 and TRBJ1-5; 8 bases match TRBD1. Per the germline V gene, CDR1 is KGHSH and CDR2 is LQKENI. This CDR3 is 16 amino acids long. V dropped 2 bases and J dropped 6; count of bases not matched to a gene: 9. CDR3 bases: TGTGCCAGCTCACCATCGCGGACAGGGAACGGTCAGCCCCAGCATTTT. Residues: CASSPSRTGNGQPQHF.